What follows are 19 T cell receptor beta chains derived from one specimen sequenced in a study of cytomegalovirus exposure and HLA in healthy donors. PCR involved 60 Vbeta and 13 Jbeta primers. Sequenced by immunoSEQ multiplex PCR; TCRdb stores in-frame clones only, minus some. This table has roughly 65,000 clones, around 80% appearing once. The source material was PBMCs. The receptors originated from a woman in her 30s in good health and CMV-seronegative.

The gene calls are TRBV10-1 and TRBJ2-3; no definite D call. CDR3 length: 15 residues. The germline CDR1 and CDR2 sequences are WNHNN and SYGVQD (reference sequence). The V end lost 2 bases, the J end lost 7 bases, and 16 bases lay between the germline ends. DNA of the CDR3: TGCGCCAGCAGTGAGACGGTAGCCGGTTCCCATACGCAGTATTTT. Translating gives CASSETVAGSHTQYF.

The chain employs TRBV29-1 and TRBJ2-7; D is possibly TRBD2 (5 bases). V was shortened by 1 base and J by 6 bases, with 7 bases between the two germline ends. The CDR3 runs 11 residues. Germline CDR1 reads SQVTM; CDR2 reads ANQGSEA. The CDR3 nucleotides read TGCAGCGTTGAAGCCGCGGGCGAGCAGTACTTC. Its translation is CSVEAAGEQYF.

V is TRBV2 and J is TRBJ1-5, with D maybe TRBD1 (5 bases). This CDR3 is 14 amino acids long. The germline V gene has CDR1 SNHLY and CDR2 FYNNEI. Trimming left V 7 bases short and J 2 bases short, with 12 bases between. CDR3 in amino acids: CASTLGGGNQPQHF. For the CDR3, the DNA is TGTGCCAGCACCCTCGGGGGGGGCAATCAGCCCCAGCATTTT.

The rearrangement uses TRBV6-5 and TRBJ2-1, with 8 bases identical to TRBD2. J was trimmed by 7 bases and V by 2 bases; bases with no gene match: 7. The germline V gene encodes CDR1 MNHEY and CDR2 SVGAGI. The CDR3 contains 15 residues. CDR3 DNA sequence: TGTGCCAGCAGTTACGTAGCGGGGACTTATAATGAGCAGTTCTTC. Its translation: CASSYVAGTYNEQFF.

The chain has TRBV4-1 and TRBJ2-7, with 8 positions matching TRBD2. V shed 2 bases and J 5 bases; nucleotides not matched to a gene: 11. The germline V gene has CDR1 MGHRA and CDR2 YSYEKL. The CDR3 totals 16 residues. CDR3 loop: CASSQRLDSGTHEQYF. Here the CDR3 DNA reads TGCGCCAGCAGCCAACGGCTTGATAGCGGGACCCACGAGCAGTACTTC.

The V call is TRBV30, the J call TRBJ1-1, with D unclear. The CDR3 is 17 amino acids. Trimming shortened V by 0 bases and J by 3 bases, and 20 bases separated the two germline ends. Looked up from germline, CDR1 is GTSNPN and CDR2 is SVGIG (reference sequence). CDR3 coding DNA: TGTGCCTGGAGTGTATTTGCCCACCCACCGAGGGACACTGAAGCTTTCTTT. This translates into CAWSVFAHPPRDTEAFF.

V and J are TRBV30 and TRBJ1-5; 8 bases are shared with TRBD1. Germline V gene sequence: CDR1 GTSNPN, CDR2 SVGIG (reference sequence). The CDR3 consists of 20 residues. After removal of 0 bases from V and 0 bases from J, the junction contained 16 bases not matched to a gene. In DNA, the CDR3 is TGTGCCTGGAGTGTACAATTGGTCAGGGGGCCGGGTTATAGCAATCAGCCCCAGCATTTT. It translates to CAWSVQLVRGPGYSNQPQHF.

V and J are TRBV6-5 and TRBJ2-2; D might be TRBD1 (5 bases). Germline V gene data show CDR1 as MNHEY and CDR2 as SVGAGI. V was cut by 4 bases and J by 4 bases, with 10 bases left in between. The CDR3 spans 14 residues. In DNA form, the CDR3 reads TGTGCCAGCAGTTCACACCAGGGCACCGGGGAGCTGTTTTTT. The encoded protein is CASSSHQGTGELFF.

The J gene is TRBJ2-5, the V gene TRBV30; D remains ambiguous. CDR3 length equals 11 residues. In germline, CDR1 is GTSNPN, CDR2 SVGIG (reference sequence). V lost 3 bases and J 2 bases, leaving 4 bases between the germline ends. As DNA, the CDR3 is TGTGCCTGGAGCGAGCAAGAGACCCAGTACTTC. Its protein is CAWSEQETQYF.

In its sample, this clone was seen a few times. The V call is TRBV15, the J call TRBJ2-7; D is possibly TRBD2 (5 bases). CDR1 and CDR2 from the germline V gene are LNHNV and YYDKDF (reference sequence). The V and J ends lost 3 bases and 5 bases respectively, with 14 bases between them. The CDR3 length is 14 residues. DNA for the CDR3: TGTGCCACCAGCAGGGACTTAGAGGTGCACGAGCAGTACTTC. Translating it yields CATSRDLEVHEQYF.

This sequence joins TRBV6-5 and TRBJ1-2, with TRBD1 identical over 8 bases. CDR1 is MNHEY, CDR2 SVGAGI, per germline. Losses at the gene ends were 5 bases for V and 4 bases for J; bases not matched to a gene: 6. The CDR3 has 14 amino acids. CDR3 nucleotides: TGTGCCAGCAGTCCGACAGGGACAGGCTATGGCTACACCTTC. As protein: CASSPTGTGYGYTF.

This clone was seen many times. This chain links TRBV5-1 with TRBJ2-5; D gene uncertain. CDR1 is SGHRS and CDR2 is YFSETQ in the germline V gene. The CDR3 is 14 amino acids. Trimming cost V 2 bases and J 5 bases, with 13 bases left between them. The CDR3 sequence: CASSFGYAGETQYF. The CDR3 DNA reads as TGCGCCAGCAGCTTTGGCTATGCAGGCGAGACCCAGTACTTC.

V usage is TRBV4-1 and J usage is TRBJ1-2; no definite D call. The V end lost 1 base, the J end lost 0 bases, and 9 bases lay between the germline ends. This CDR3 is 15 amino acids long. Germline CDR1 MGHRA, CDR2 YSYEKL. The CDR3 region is CASSQVEDSNYGYTF. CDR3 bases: TGCGCCAGCAGCCAAGTGGAGGATTCTAACTATGGCTACACCTTC.

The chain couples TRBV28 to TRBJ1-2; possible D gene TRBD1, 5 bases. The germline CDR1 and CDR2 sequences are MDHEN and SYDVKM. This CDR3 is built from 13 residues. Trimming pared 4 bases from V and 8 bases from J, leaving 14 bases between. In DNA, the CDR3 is TGTGCCAGCAGTTCCCTCCAGGGTCGGGGCTACACCTTC. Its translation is CASSSLQGRGYTF.

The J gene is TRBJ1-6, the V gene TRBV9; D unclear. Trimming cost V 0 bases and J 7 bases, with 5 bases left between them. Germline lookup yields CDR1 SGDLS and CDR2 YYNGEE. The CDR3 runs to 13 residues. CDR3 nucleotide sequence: TGTGCCAGCAGCGTAGAGGAGAATTCACCCCTCCACTTT. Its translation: CASSVEENSPLHF.

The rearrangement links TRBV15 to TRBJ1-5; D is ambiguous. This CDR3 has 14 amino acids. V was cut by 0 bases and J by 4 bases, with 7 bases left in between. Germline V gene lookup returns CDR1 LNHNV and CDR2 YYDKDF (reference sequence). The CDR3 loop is CATSRDGGNQPQHF. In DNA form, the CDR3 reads TGTGCCACCAGCAGAGACGGAGGGAATCAGCCCCAGCATTTT.

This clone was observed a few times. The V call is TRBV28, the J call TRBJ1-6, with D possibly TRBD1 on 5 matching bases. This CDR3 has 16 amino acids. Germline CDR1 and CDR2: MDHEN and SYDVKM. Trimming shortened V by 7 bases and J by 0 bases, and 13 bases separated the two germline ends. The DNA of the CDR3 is TGTGCCAGCAAAGTTGGGGCTAGCTCCTATAATTCACCCCTCCACTTT. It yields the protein CASKVGASSYNSPLHF.

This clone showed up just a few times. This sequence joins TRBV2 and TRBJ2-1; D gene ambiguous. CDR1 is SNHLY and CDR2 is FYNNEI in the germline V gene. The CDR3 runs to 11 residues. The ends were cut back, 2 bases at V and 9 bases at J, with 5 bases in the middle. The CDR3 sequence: CASSESFEQFF. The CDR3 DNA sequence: TGTGCCAGCAGTGAATCATTTGAGCAGTTCTTC.

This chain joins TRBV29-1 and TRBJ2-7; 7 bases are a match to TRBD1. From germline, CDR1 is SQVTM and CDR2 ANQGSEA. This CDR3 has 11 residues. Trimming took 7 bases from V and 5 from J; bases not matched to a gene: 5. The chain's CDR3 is CSARDRDEQYF. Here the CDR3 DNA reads TGCAGCGCTCGTGACAGGGACGAGCAGTACTTC.